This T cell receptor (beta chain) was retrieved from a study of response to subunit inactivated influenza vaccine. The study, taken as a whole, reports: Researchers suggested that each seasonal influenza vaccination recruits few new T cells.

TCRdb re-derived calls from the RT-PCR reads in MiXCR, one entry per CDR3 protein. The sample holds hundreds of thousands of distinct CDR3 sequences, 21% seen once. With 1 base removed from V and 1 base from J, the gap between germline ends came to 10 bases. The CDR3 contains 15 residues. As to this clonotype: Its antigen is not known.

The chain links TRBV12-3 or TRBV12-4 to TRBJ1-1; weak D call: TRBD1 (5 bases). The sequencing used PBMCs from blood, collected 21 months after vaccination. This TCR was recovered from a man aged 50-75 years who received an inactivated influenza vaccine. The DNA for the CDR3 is TGTGCCAGCAGTTTAGGGGGGAATAGGAACACTGAAGCTTTCTTT. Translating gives CASSLGGNRNTEAFF.